What follows are 27 T cell receptor beta chains derived from one specimen sequenced in a study of shared clonotypes between healthy human individuals. CD45RO-negative, CCR7-positively selected cells formed the naive CD8 fraction, excluding terminally differentiated effector memory CD45RA+ cells. The data were produced by immunoSEQ multiplex PCR, yet TCRdb's version contains in-frame clones alone and is incomplete. The sample lists a few million clones, about 94% occurring once. What was sequenced was naive CD8+ T cells from PBMCs. All receptors come from a man aged 18 to 30 in good health. Some clones in this sample may be carry-over from other donors' samples.

The chain employs TRBV7-2 and TRBJ1-1, with 11 positions matching TRBD1. V trimming: 1 base; J trimming: 1 base; junction bases outside the gene matches: 5. This CDR3 is built from 17 residues. Germline CDR1 reads SGHTA; CDR2 reads FQGNSA. CDR3 sequence: CASSLGRTGGWNTEAFF. Written as DNA, the CDR3 is TGTGCCAGCAGCTTAGGCCGGACAGGGGGCTGGAACACTGAAGCTTTCTTT.

The J gene is TRBJ2-1, the V gene TRBV7-9, with 13 bases matching TRBD2. Germline V lookup: CDR1 SEHNR, CDR2 FQNEAQ (reference sequence). V lost 5 bases, J lost 8 bases, and 9 bases stayed unmatched. The CDR3 is 16 residues long. The CDR3 region has the DNA TGTGCCAGCAGCCACCCCCGGACTAGCGGGAGCTATGAGCAGTTCTTC. Translating gives CASSHPRTSGSYEQFF.

This sequence joins TRBV19 and TRBJ2-5, with 9 bases lining up with TRBD2. The CDR3 is made up of 14 amino acids. Germline-derived CDR1 and CDR2 are LNHDA and SQIVND (reference sequence). V shed 3 bases and J 7 bases; nucleotides not matched to a gene: 6. The CDR3 DNA is TGTGCCAGTAGTATCTTAGCGGGAGAGGGGACCCAGTACTTC. This codes for CASSILAGEGTQYF.

The chain uses TRBV4-3 and TRBJ2-7; 7 bases match TRBD2. Trimming cost V 2 bases and J 3 bases; bases outside gene matches: 10. The CDR3 length is 16 residues. Per the germline V gene, CDR1 is LGHNA and CDR2 is YSLEER. The CDR3 nucleotides read TGCGCCAGCAGCCAAACGATGGGGGAGGGTAACTACGAGCAGTACTTC. It encodes CASSQTMGEGNYEQYF.

This clone was picked up one time. The chain joins TRBV4-1 to TRBJ2-5, with unresolved D. The CDR3 contains 13 residues. V was pared by 0 bases and J by 4 bases, with 6 bases between. Germline loops: CDR1 MGHRA, CDR2 YSYEKL. The CDR3 is CASSQEMRETQYF. The CDR3 DNA sequence: TGCGCCAGCAGCCAAGAAATGAGAGAGACCCAGTACTTC.

The J gene is TRBJ2-1, the V gene TRBV27; 8 positions match TRBD1. The CDR3 loop spans 13 amino acids. The trim removed 8 bases at V and 2 bases at J, leaving 2 bases unmatched. Germline V gene data show CDR1 as MNHEY and CDR2 as SMNVEV (reference sequence). The CDR3 here is CASRDRTYNEQFF. CDR3 nucleotide sequence: TGTGCCAGCCGGGACAGGACCTACAATGAGCAGTTCTTC.

The rearrangement joins TRBV5-6 to TRBJ2-7; no definite D call. This CDR3 contains 12 residues. V lost 2 bases and J 4 bases, leaving 7 bases between the germline ends. Germline V gene sequence: CDR1 SGHDT, CDR2 YYEEEE. This chain's CDR3 is CASSFSGYEQYF. DNA of the CDR3: TGTGCCAGCAGCTTTTCCGGGTACGAGCAGTACTTC.

Only one count was recorded for this clone. The chain has TRBV28 and TRBJ2-5, with TRBD2 as a possible D gene (6 bases). The length of the CDR3 is 17 residues. V lost 5 bases and J 4 bases, leaving 23 bases between the germline ends. Germline V gives CDR1 MDHEN, CDR2 SYDVKM. DNA of the CDR3: TGTGCCAGCAGTACGGGGAGGTATGGGAGACGTGGAGAGACCCAGTACTTC. Translation: CASSTGRYGRRGETQYF.

V is TRBV7-8 and J is TRBJ2-7, with D tentatively TRBD1 (6 bases). Trimming stripped 3 bases from V and 2 bases from J, with 11 bases between. Germline V lookup: CDR1 SGHVS, CDR2 FQNEAQ. This CDR3 spans 14 amino acids. The DNA for the CDR3 is TGTGCCAGCAGCTTCGGGACAACCACCTACGAGCAGTACTTC. It translates to CASSFGTTTYEQYF.

DNA for the CDR3: TGTGCCAGCAGTCCCCCGGCGGTCCGGGGTGGGACCCAGTACTTC. Translating it yields CASSPPAVRGGTQYF. V usage is TRBV7-6 and J usage is TRBJ2-5, with D possibly TRBD2 on 5 matching bases. Germline V gene data show CDR1 as SGHVS and CDR2 as FNYEAQ. The CDR3 extends over 15 amino acids. V lost 6 bases to trimming and J lost 7 bases, with 21 bases between them.

On this clone itself: Additional DNA sequences in this sample encode the identical CDR3. The CDR3 here is CSVLGQGSYEQYF. CDR3 nucleotide sequence: TGCAGCGTTCTTGGACAGGGAAGTTACGAGCAGTACTTC. This chain connects TRBV29-1 to TRBJ2-7; 8 bases are shared with TRBD1. CDR1 is SQVTM and CDR2 is ANQGSEA in the germline V gene. With 5 bases clipped from V and 4 bases from J, the junction kept 7 bases outside the gene matches. There are 13 residues in the CDR3.

This chain connects TRBV5-1 to TRBJ2-1; a possible D gene is TRBD2 (6 bases). Between the trimmed V and J ends, which lost 5 bases and 0 bases, there was a span of 6 bases. Germline V gives CDR1 SGHRS, CDR2 YFSETQ. The length of the CDR3 is 13 residues. The CDR3 DNA reads TGCGCCAGCAGGGGGGGCTCCTACAATGAGCAGTTCTTC. It encodes CASRGGSYNEQFF.

The chain recombines TRBV29-1 with TRBJ1-2; 8 bases are shared with TRBD1. CDR1 and CDR2 (germline): SQVTM, ANQGSEA. This CDR3 comprises 14 residues. The trim removed 6 bases at V and 5 bases at J, leaving 11 bases unmatched. This chain's CDR3 is CSVPTGAAVYGYTF. In nucleotides, the CDR3 is TGCAGCGTCCCGACAGGGGCCGCCGTATATGGCTACACCTTC.

This clone was detected once. This chain uses TRBV28 with TRBJ2-1, with 7 bases that match TRBD2. After removal of 5 bases from V and 7 bases from J, the junction contained 11 bases not matched to a gene. The CDR3 is 15 residues long. Germline lookup yields CDR1 MDHEN and CDR2 SYDVKM. CDR3 nucleotide sequence: TGTGCCAGCAGTGCAAAATTAGCGGGTATGAATGAGCAGTTCTTC. It encodes CASSAKLAGMNEQFF.

V usage is TRBV4-2 and J usage is TRBJ1-1; tentative D call: TRBD1 (5 bases). The CDR3 consists of 15 residues. The germline V gene has CDR1 LGHNA and CDR2 YNFKEQ. Trimming stripped 4 bases from V and 1 base from J, with 13 bases between. The CDR3 sequence is CASSPSRTGNTEAFF. Written as DNA, the CDR3 is TGTGCCAGCAGCCCTTCTCGTACAGGGAACACTGAAGCTTTCTTT.

This chain connects TRBV10-3 to TRBJ2-7; D call uncertain. V was cut by 2 bases and J by 6 bases, with 11 bases left in between. The CDR3 is made up of 13 amino acids. Germline values: CDR1 ENHRY, CDR2 SYGVKD. The CDR3 loop reads CAISEDGIPEQYF. DNA of the CDR3: TGTGCCATCAGTGAGGACGGCATACCCGAGCAGTACTTC.

This clone is a singleton in its sample. The chain's CDR3 is CASSSTSGTSGTYNEQFF. The CDR3 DNA reads TGTGCCAGCAGCTCTACATCAGGGACTAGCGGAACCTACAATGAGCAGTTCTTC. This chain uses TRBV7-9 with TRBJ2-1; 11 bases agree with TRBD2. Germline V lookup: CDR1 SEHNR, CDR2 FQNEAQ (reference sequence). V was pared by 4 bases and J by 2 bases, with 10 bases of the junction left unmatched. This CDR3 is 18 amino acids long.

This clone was recorded only once. The V and J genes are TRBV11-2 and TRBJ2-1; TRBD2 agrees at 8 bases. This CDR3 has 17 amino acids. Looked up from germline, CDR1 is SGHAT and CDR2 is FQNNGV. The V and J ends lost 3 bases and 4 bases, in that order; junction bases with no gene match: 11. The CDR3 DNA sequence: TGTGCCAGCAGCTTGGCCCTCGGGCTAGCGGGTTACAATGAGCAGTTCTTC. It encodes CASSLALGLAGYNEQFF. Drawing the rest from reference TRBV11-2 and TRBJ2-1, the complete variable domain is EAGVAQSPRYKIIEKRQSVAFWCNPISGHATLYWYQQILGQGPKLLIQFQNNGVVDDSQLPKDRFSAERLKGVDSTLKIQPAKLEDSAVYLCASSLALGLAGYNEQFFGPGTRLTVL.

The chain is built from TRBV10-2 and TRBJ2-7, with 8 bases lining up with TRBD2. V dropped 4 bases and J dropped 4; count of bases not matched to a gene: 6. The CDR3 loop spans 14 amino acids. Germline V gene lookup returns CDR1 WSHSY and CDR2 SAAADI. The CDR3 reads CASSVRLASYEQYF. The CDR3 DNA reads as TGCGCCAGCAGTGTAAGACTAGCGAGTTACGAGCAGTACTTC.

J is TRBJ1-1 and V is TRBV7-9, with a weak D call TRBD1 (5 bases). The CDR3 runs 13 residues. Per the germline V gene, CDR1 is SEHNR and CDR2 is FQNEAQ (reference sequence). Trimming left V 5 bases short and J 4 bases short, with 11 bases between. CDR3 sequence: CASSPGGFTEAFF. The CDR3 DNA sequence: TGTGCCAGCAGCCCCGGGGGGTTCACTGAAGCTTTCTTT.

The rearrangement uses TRBV29-1 and TRBJ2-1, with 13 positions matching TRBD2. CDR1 SQVTM and CDR2 ANQGSEA come from the germline V gene. The CDR3 spans 15 residues. V trimming: 4 bases; J trimming: 8 bases; junction bases outside the gene matches: 8. DNA of the CDR3: TGCAGCGTTGGGACTAGCGGGAGTGGGAGCGATGAGCAGTTCTTC. Residues: CSVGTSGSGSDEQFF.

This chain uses TRBV19 with TRBJ1-1; D remains ambiguous. V shed 7 bases and J shed 6 bases, with 9 bases lying between them. Germline-derived CDR1 and CDR2 are LNHDA and SQIVND (reference sequence). The CDR3 covers 11 residues. The CDR3 here is CASKEQPEAFF. CDR3 bases: TGTGCCAGTAAGGAACAGCCTGAAGCTTTCTTT.

The chain links TRBV30 to TRBJ2-5, with 10 nucleotides matching TRBD1. The J call may be in error: the DNA end matches TRBJ2-7 better. The germline V gene encodes CDR1 GTSNPN and CDR2 SVGIG (reference sequence). This CDR3 has 18 amino acids. CDR3 DNA sequence: TGTGCCTGGAGAGCCGGGACAGGGGACCCCGGGAGCTCCTACGAGCAGTACTTC. The encoded protein is CAWRAGTGDPGSSYEQYF.

The chain recombines TRBV27 with TRBJ2-3, with TRBD2 matching 15 bases. Germline lookup yields CDR1 MNHEY and CDR2 SMNVEV (reference sequence). There are 19 residues in the CDR3. After removal of 5 bases from V and 5 bases from J, the junction contained 14 bases not matched to a gene. In DNA form, the CDR3 reads TGTGCCAGCAGTCCCCGCGGGACTAGCGGGAGGCGGGATTTAGATACGCAGTATTTT. This gives the protein CASSPRGTSGRRDLDTQYF.

The genes are TRBV5-4 and TRBJ2-7; weak D call: TRBD2 (6 bases). Per the germline V gene, CDR1 is SGHNT and CDR2 is YYREEE (reference sequence). The CDR3 loop spans 13 amino acids. Trimming shortened V by 2 bases and J by 2 bases, and 8 bases separated the two germline ends. As DNA, the CDR3 is TGTGCCAGCAGCTTCGGGAGAACCTACGAGCAGTACTTC. Translation: CASSFGRTYEQYF.

V and J are TRBV4-1 and TRBJ2-1, with a tentative D call TRBD2 (5 bases). Looked up from germline, CDR1 is MGHRA and CDR2 is YSYEKL. Trimming pared 2 bases from V and 4 bases from J, leaving 12 bases between. The CDR3 runs 15 residues. CDR3 DNA sequence: TGCGCCAGCAGCCAACCGGGAACGTCTTACAATGAGCAGTTCTTC. Protein product: CASSQPGTSYNEQFF.

The rearrangement uses TRBV27 and TRBJ2-7; TRBD2 is a possible D gene (6 bases). V lost 2 bases and J 2 bases, leaving 13 bases between the germline ends. The CDR3 contains 15 residues. Germline CDR1 MNHEY, CDR2 SMNVEV (reference sequence). CDR3 protein: CASSLTGDLPYEQYF. The CDR3 region has the DNA TGTGCCAGCAGTTTAACGGGGGACCTCCCCTACGAGCAGTACTTC.